This TCR beta chain was sequenced during a study of OX40 agonist ivuxolimab in advanced cancers. Study overall: Recorded diagnoses for dose-escalation patients were hepatocellular carcinoma, melanoma, renal cell or head and neck cancer. Antecedent anti-PD-1, anti-PD-L1 or anti-CTLA-4 therapy was permissible, with 30% to 50% having received some.

V gave up 1 base and J gave up 3 bases; unmatched junction bases: 0. The CDR3 has 14 amino acids. Germline V lookup: CDR1 SGHTA, CDR2 FQGNSA. This clone occurred once. Data came from immunoSEQ multiplex PCR; TCRdb stores just in-frame clones and leaves some out. This table has about 50,000 clones, around 90% appearing once. The chain employs TRBV7-2 and TRBJ2-7, with TRBD1 identical over 10 bases. Here the sequenced sample was CD4+ or CD8+ T cells sorted from blood, taken in a trial of the OX40 agonist ivuxolimab. The origin of this receptor is an adult with an advanced solid tumor such as melanoma, head and neck, liver or kidney cancer. DNA for the CDR3: TGTGCCAGCAGCTTAGGGGACAGGGGCTACGAGCAGTACTTC. It is translated as CASSLGDRGYEQYF.